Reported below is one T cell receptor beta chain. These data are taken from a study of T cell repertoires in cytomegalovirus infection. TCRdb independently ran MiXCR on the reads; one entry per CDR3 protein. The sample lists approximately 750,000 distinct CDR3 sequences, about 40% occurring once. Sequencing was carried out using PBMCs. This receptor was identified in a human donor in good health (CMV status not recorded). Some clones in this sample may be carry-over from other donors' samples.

CDR3 coding DNA: TGTGCCAGCAGTTCCAAGACTAGCGGGGTTCACAATGAGCAGTTCTTC. Amino acids: CASSSKTSGVHNEQFF. This sequence joins TRBV27 and TRBJ2-1, with 11 bases identical to TRBD2. Germline V gives CDR1 MNHEY, CDR2 SMNVEV (reference sequence). The junction had 7 bases not matched to a gene; V was cut back by 4 bases and J by 5 bases. The CDR3 extends over 16 amino acids.